This T cell receptor beta chain was sequenced in a study of T cell changes during pregnancy in multiple sclerosis. Libraries were prepared by immunoSEQ multiplex PCR; TCRdb keeps only in-frame clonotypes and omits some of them. Counted here are 53,000 or so clones, roughly 94% occurring once; the ten biggest clones make up around 0.6%. This clone was found once. The CDR3 contains 17 residues. V was shortened by 4 bases and J by 2 bases, with 20 bases between the two germline ends. CDR1 is MNHEY and CDR2 is SMNVEV in the germline V gene (reference sequence). The chain combines TRBV27 with TRBJ1-2, with D possibly matching TRBD1 (6 bases). The material sequenced was CD4+ T cells from peripheral blood mononuclear cells, taken in the second trimester of pregnancy. The receptor's source is a female donor with multiple sclerosis, enrolled in a pregnancy study. CDR3 in amino acids: CASSSLRTAQLNYGYTF. The CDR3 DNA reads as TGTGCCAGCAGTTCCTTAAGGACAGCGCAACTGAACTATGGCTACACCTTC.